The 5 T cell receptor beta chains below come from one sample, sequenced in a study of radiotherapy plus CTLA-4 blockade in lung cancer. Profiling relied on immunoSEQ multiplex PCR, and the TCRdb table lists in-frame clones only, not all of them. The table records about 120,000 clones, about four fifths of them present only once. Sequencing used peripheral blood, obtained from a patient treated with radiotherapy plus ipilimumab. The receptors originated from a human donor with non-small cell lung cancer who had a partial response to radiotherapy plus ipilimumab.

The chain is built from TRBV29-1 and TRBJ2-7; D possibly corresponds to TRBD2 (5 bases). The CDR3 extends over 11 amino acids. Germline loops: CDR1 SQVTM, CDR2 ANQGSEA. Trimming stripped 8 bases from V and 0 bases from J, with 8 bases between. Here the CDR3 DNA reads TGCAGCATTAGCGTCTCCTACGAGCAGTACTTC. It is translated as CSISVSYEQYF.

The chain carries TRBV28 and TRBJ2-7, with 10 bases that match TRBD2. From germline, CDR1 is MDHEN and CDR2 SYDVKM. The V segment lost 3 bases and the J segment 5 bases; nucleotides outside the gene matches: 7. This CDR3 has 15 residues. CDR3 nucleotides: TGTGCCAGCAGTTTGCTAGCGGGAGCAGTTGACGAGCAGTACTTC. Translating gives CASSLLAGAVDEQYF.

The rearrangement joins TRBV27 to TRBJ2-1; D not resolved. Per germline, CDR1 MNHEY and CDR2 SMNVEV (reference sequence). The germline V and J ends were trimmed by 1 base and 7 bases, with 8 bases remaining between them. This CDR3 is 13 amino acids long. For the CDR3, the DNA is TGTGCCAGCAGTTTATTTGAGAAGAATGAGCAGTTCTTC. Protein product: CASSLFEKNEQFF.

This chain uses TRBV19 with TRBJ1-1, with 10 bases identical to TRBD1. Trimming at V came to 6 bases and at J to 0 bases, leaving 13 bases not matched to a gene. Germline CDR1 reads LNHDA; CDR2 reads SQIVND (reference sequence). The CDR3 sequence is 18 residues long. The CDR3 reads CASRPRARQGAMNTEAFF. The DNA of the CDR3 is TGTGCCAGTAGGCCTAGAGCTAGACAGGGGGCCATGAACACTGAAGCTTTCTTT.

The chain employs TRBV2 and TRBJ2-7, with 8 bases that match TRBD2. From germline, CDR1 is SNHLY and CDR2 FYNNEI. Trimming removed 6 bases from V and 1 base from J; junction bases left unmatched: 8. This CDR3 has 15 residues. Here the CDR3 DNA reads TGTGCCAGCAGCCGGGACGGGGGGGGATCCTACGAGCAGTACTTC. This codes for CASSRDGGGSYEQYF.